A single sample gave rise to the 27 T cell receptor beta chains below, sequenced in a study of blood T cell repertoires in COVID-19. Assay: immunoSEQ multiplex PCR; the TCRdb copy retains only in-frame clones and omits some. Among about 170,000 clones listed, around 90% were seen once. Input material: peripheral blood. The receptors originated from a woman of 80 years or more with COVID-19, enrolled during active disease.

The CDR3 reads CASSVAGDHQPQHF. The CDR3 coding sequence is TGTGCCAGCAGCGTAGCAGGTGATCATCAGCCCCAGCATTTT. The chain recombines TRBV9 with TRBJ1-5; D uncertain. V lost 0 bases and J 5 bases, leaving 9 bases between the germline ends. The CDR3 totals 14 residues. Germline CDR1 is SGDLS and CDR2 is YYNGEE.

The chain carries TRBV27 and TRBJ2-4; TRBD2 matches 8 bases. The V segment lost 6 bases and the J segment 0 bases; nucleotides outside the gene matches: 10. The germline V gene encodes CDR1 MNHEY and CDR2 SMNVEV (reference sequence). The CDR3 spans 17 residues. The CDR3 reads CASSPWSGREAKNIQYF. The CDR3 DNA sequence: TGTGCCAGCAGCCCTTGGAGCGGGAGAGAAGCCAAAAACATTCAGTACTTC.

The chain couples TRBV19 to TRBJ1-1; D is unresolved. Germline V gene lookup returns CDR1 LNHDA and CDR2 SQIVND (reference sequence). The CDR3 length is 11 residues. V was pared by 5 bases and J by 7 bases, with 8 bases between. DNA of the CDR3: TGTGCCAGTAGTCCCGGGGTTGAAGCTTTCTTT. It specifies CASSPGVEAFF.

The chain has TRBV5-4 and TRBJ1-2; TRBD1 might be the D (5 bases). V lost 2 bases to trimming and J lost 2 bases, with 7 bases between them. This CDR3 contains 13 residues. Germline assignment: CDR1 SGHNT and CDR2 YYREEE (reference sequence). CDR3 sequence reads: CASSFDRNYGYTF. The CDR3 DNA reads as TGTGCCAGCAGCTTTGACAGAAACTATGGCTACACCTTC.

The V call is TRBV10-3, the J call TRBJ2-1, with 7 nucleotides matching TRBD2. The CDR3 totals 18 residues. V gave up 3 bases and J gave up 0 bases; unmatched junction bases: 11. Germline CDR1 ENHRY, CDR2 SYGVKD. In DNA, the CDR3 is TGTGCCATCAGTGAATTATTCCTAGCGGATAGCTCCTACAATGAGCAGTTCTTC. It specifies CAISELFLADSSYNEQFF.

This chain links TRBV6-1 with TRBJ2-5; D unresolved. V was trimmed by 0 bases and J by 12 bases, leaving 11 bases between them. The V gene's germline CDR1 is MNHNS and CDR2 SASEGT. The CDR3 has 12 residues. The CDR3 DNA follows: TGTGCCAGCAGTGAAGCGCTTCTTGGAGAGTACTTC. Its protein product is CASSEALLGEYF.

This clone is a singleton in its sample. The chain combines TRBV28 with TRBJ1-2; no definite D call. CDR1 and CDR2 from the germline V gene are MDHEN and SYDVKM. The CDR3 consists of 11 residues. Trimming took 2 bases from V and 7 from J, leaving 5 bases between them. CDR3 nucleotide sequence: TGTGCCAGCAGTTTAGGTAGTGGCTACACCTTC. This sequence encodes CASSLGSGYTF.

V usage is TRBV3-1 (or the pseudogene TRBV3-2) and J usage is TRBJ2-1; D not resolved. Per germline, CDR1 LGHDT and CDR2 YNNKEL (reference sequence). The CDR3 has 16 residues. V was trimmed by 0 bases and J by 2 bases, leaving 11 bases between them. The CDR3 spells CASSQEALSTYNEQFF. DNA of the CDR3: TGTGCCAGCAGCCAAGAAGCCCTTTCCACCTACAATGAGCAGTTCTTC.

The chain has TRBV28 and TRBJ2-7; TRBD1 aligns across 7 bases. V lost 6 bases, J lost 6 bases, and 11 bases stayed unmatched. Germline CDR1 MDHEN, CDR2 SYDVKM. This CDR3 has 14 residues. CDR3 loop: CASRTTGHNGEQYF. The CDR3, as DNA: TGTGCCAGCAGAACGACAGGGCATAATGGCGAGCAGTACTTC. The full variable domain, its missing parts supplied by reference TRBV28 and TRBJ2-7, is DVKVTQSSRYLVKRTGEKVFLECVQDMDHENMFWYRQDPGLGLRLIYFSYDVKMKEKGDIPEGYSVSREKKERFSLILESASTNQTSMYLCASRTTGHNGEQYFGPGTRLTVT.

This clone was counted only a few times. The genes are TRBV5-1 and TRBJ1-6; D not resolved. V gave up 0 bases and J gave up 8 bases, with 9 bases separating them. This CDR3 has 14 amino acids. The germline V gene encodes CDR1 SGHRS and CDR2 YFSETQ. This CDR3 reads CASSLGVGDSPLHF. DNA of the CDR3: TGCGCCAGCAGCTTGGGGGTTGGAGATTCACCCCTCCACTTT.

The CDR3 loop is CASSYHSGSPEQYF. In nucleotides, the CDR3 is TGTGCCAGCAGTTACCATAGCGGGAGCCCCGAGCAGTACTTC. The chain uses TRBV6-2 or TRBV6-3 and TRBJ2-7; 9 bases agree with TRBD2. Trimming cost V 2 bases and J 6 bases; bases outside gene matches: 5. The CDR3 sequence is 14 residues long. Per the germline V gene, CDR1 is MNHEY and CDR2 is SVGEGT.

J is TRBJ2-3 and V is TRBV28, with D possibly TRBD2 on 6 matching bases. Germline-derived CDR1 and CDR2 are MDHEN and SYDVKM. Trimming removed 1 base at V and 6 bases at J, with 26 bases between. CDR3 size: 19 residues. The CDR3 DNA reads TGTGCCAGCAGTTTATTGGTCCGGGTACTCGGGAGCGCAGGGGATACGCAGTATTTT. This gives the protein CASSLLVRVLGSAGDTQYF.

V and J are TRBV3-1 (or the pseudogene TRBV3-2) and TRBJ1-5, with D possibly being TRBD1 (5 bases). From germline, CDR1 is LGHDT and CDR2 YNNKEL (reference sequence). Trimming took off 4 bases at V and 0 bases at J, with 10 bases between the two ends. The CDR3 spans 15 residues. The DNA of the CDR3 is TGTGCCAGCAGCCCGGACATCGATAGCAATCAGCCCCAGCATTTT. It specifies CASSPDIDSNQPQHF.

J is TRBJ1-4 and V is TRBV27, with no clear D. V was pared by 5 bases and J by 1 base, with 8 bases between. The germline CDR1 and CDR2 sequences are MNHEY and SMNVEV (reference sequence). This CDR3 comprises 14 residues. The CDR3 protein is CASSRGLTNEKLFF. The CDR3 region has the DNA TGTGCCAGCAGTCGAGGCCTAACTAATGAAAAACTGTTTTTT. The entire variable domain, with the rest obtained from reference TRBV27 and TRBJ1-4, is as follows: EAQVTQNPRYLITVTGKKLTVTCSQNMNHEYMSWYRQDPGLGLRQIYYSMNVEVTDKGDVPEGYKVSRKEKRNFPLILESPSPNQTSLYFCASSRGLTNEKLFFGSGTQLSVL.

As concerns this clone: Different DNA sequences within this sample yield the same CDR3. The gene calls are TRBV19 and TRBJ1-2; D not resolved. Germline loops: CDR1 LNHDA, CDR2 SQIVND (reference sequence). The CDR3 is 13 amino acids. Trimming removed 3 bases from V and 2 bases from J, with 7 bases in between. DNA for the CDR3: TGTGCCAGTAGTATTCGACAAAACTATGGCTACACCTTC. It specifies CASSIRQNYGYTF.

CDR3 residues: CASRGLAGGNEQFF. The DNA of the CDR3 is TGTGCCAGCCGAGGACTAGCGGGGGGGAATGAGCAGTTCTTC. V gene TRBV6-5 combines with J gene TRBJ2-1, with TRBD2 matching 15 bases. The CDR3 contains 14 residues. The J segment lost 7 bases and the V segment lost 8 bases, leaving 3 bases of the junction unmatched. Germline V gives CDR1 MNHEY, CDR2 SVGAGI.

The rearrangement joins TRBV9 to TRBJ1-2, with 8 bases that match TRBD1. The CDR3 runs to 13 residues. Germline lookup yields CDR1 SGDLS and CDR2 YYNGEE. With V trimmed by 4 bases and J by 7 bases, 6 bases remained unmatched. The CDR3 region has the DNA TGTGCCAGCAGCCCGGACAGGGCTTCTGGCTACACCTTC. Encoded protein: CASSPDRASGYTF.

This clone has only one observation. The V call is TRBV2, the J call TRBJ1-2; 7 positions match TRBD1. The germline CDR1 and CDR2 sequences are SNHLY and FYNNEI. The CDR3 sequence is 13 residues long. V lost 5 bases to trimming and J lost 5 bases; unmatched junction nucleotides: 5. This chain's CDR3 is CASSTGTAYGYTF. As DNA, the CDR3 is TGTGCCAGCAGTACCGGGACAGCTTATGGCTACACCTTC.

V usage is TRBV28 and J usage is TRBJ2-5; D is undetermined. Germline V gene lookup returns CDR1 MDHEN and CDR2 SYDVKM. V lost 2 bases and J 5 bases, leaving 9 bases between the germline ends. The CDR3 is made up of 13 amino acids. The CDR3 loop is CASSLGGPETQYF. CDR3 DNA: TGTGCCAGCAGTTTAGGCGGCCCGGAGACCCAGTACTTC. The full variable domain, in which reference TRBV28 and TRBJ2-5 provide the parts outside the CDR3, is DVKVTQSSRYLVKRTGEKVFLECVQDMDHENMFWYRQDPGLGLRLIYFSYDVKMKEKGDIPEGYSVSREKKERFSLILESASTNQTSMYLCASSLGGPETQYFGPGTRLLVL.

The chain has TRBV28 and TRBJ2-1, with D possibly being TRBD2 (5 bases). V was clipped by 5 bases and J by 1 base, with 12 bases between them. The CDR3 has 15 amino acids. Germline CDR1 MDHEN, CDR2 SYDVKM. Written as DNA, the CDR3 is TGTGCCAGCAGTCTCCCCCCGGGATCCTACAATGAGCAGTTCTTC. Its translation is CASSLPPGSYNEQFF.

The chain is built from TRBV28 and TRBJ1-2, with a possible D match to TRBD1 (5 bases). CDR3 length equals 15 residues. The germline V and J ends were trimmed by 4 bases and 4 bases, with 16 bases remaining between them. Germline V lookup: CDR1 MDHEN, CDR2 SYDVKM. The CDR3 region is CASSSLRGVGYGYTF. The CDR3 region has the DNA TGTGCCAGCAGTTCCCTTCGGGGGGTGGGCTATGGCTACACCTTC.

The rearrangement links TRBV19 to TRBJ1-4; D is undetermined. The V end was cut by 5 bases, the J end by 3 bases, with 19 bases between. The CDR3 is 17 residues long. CDR1 LNHDA and CDR2 SQIVND come from the germline V gene (reference sequence). Here the CDR3 reads CASSPRNPGTSNEKLFF. The CDR3 DNA follows: TGTGCCAGTAGTCCCCGGAACCCAGGCACCTCTAATGAAAAACTGTTTTTT. Supplemented by reference TRBV19 and TRBJ1-4, the full variable domain reads DGGITQSPKYLFRKEGQNVTLSCEQNLNHDAMYWYRQDPGQGLRLIYYSQIVNDFQKGDIAEGYSVSREKKESFPLTVTSAQKNPTAFYLCASSPRNPGTSNEKLFFGSGTQLSVL.

Only one count was recorded for this clone. The chain recombines TRBV5-1 with TRBJ2-7; D is possibly TRBD1 (6 bases). The V end was cut by 3 bases, the J end by 0 bases, with 10 bases between. The CDR3 extends over 14 amino acids. Per germline, CDR1 SGHRS and CDR2 YFSETQ. Here the CDR3 DNA reads TGCGCCAGCAGCTCACAGGGTAGCTCCTACGAGCAGTACTTC. Translation gives CASSSQGSSYEQYF.

The table lists this clone with a count of one. The chain carries TRBV6-5 and TRBJ1-6; the match to TRBD1 covers 7 bases. This CDR3 comprises 13 residues. Trimming cost V 8 bases and J 5 bases; bases outside gene matches: 3. CDR1 is MNHEY, CDR2 SVGAGI, per germline. The CDR3 coding sequence is TGTGCCAGCGGGACAGTTGATAATTCACCCCTCCACTTT. Residues: CASGTVDNSPLHF.

The V gene is TRBV27, the J gene TRBJ2-2, with 10 positions matching TRBD2. This CDR3 region has 15 residues. The germline V gene has CDR1 MNHEY and CDR2 SMNVEV (reference sequence). Germline trimming cut 8 bases from V and 9 bases from J; bases unmatched to any gene: 12. CDR3 bases: TGTGCCAGCCGCGGGGTAGCGGGAGGCGAATGGGAGCTGTTTTTT. It codes for CASRGVAGGEWELFF.

The chain joins TRBV5-1 to TRBJ2-7, with a weak D call TRBD2 (6 bases). The CDR3 totals 15 residues. Trimming shortened V by 8 bases and J by 6 bases, and 24 bases separated the two germline ends. Germline-derived CDR1 and CDR2 are SGHRS and YFSETQ. DNA of the CDR3: TGCGCCAGTCAGGTTATGGGACTGGGGTCTGGCGAGCAGTACTTC. Translated: CASQVMGLGSGEQYF. The full variable domain, completed using reference TRBV5-1 and TRBJ2-7, is KAGVTQTPRYLIKTRGQQVTLSCSPISGHRSVSWYQQTPGQGLQFLFEYFSETQRNKGNFPGRFSGRQFSNSRSEMNVSTLELGDSALYLCASQVMGLGSGEQYFGPGTRLTVT.

The genes are TRBV19 and TRBJ1-1; 7 positions agree with TRBD1. Germline values: CDR1 LNHDA, CDR2 SQIVND (reference sequence). This CDR3 region has 14 residues. The V gene end was trimmed by 5 bases and the J gene end by 2 bases; junction bases not matched to a gene: 5. The CDR3 loop reads CASSLGTANTEAFF. The CDR3 nucleotides read TGTGCCAGTAGTTTGGGGACAGCTAACACTGAAGCTTTCTTT.